The 13 T cell receptor beta chains below all came from one sample that was sequenced in a study of blood T cell repertoires in COVID-19. This table comes from immunoSEQ multiplex PCR, and its TCRdb copy is limited to in-frame clones, with some not included. Here the sample spans about 220,000 clones, approximately 82% being singletons. The sequencing input was peripheral blood. The origin of the receptors is a man between 50 and 59 years old with active or convalescent COVID-19.

The rearrangement joins TRBV9 to TRBJ2-5, with 7 bases lining up with TRBD2. Per the germline V gene, CDR1 is SGDLS and CDR2 is YYNGEE. The CDR3 consists of 14 residues. J was trimmed by 5 bases and V by 3 bases; bases with no gene match: 7. The CDR3 is CASSASGTTETQYF. CDR3 coding DNA: TGTGCCAGCAGCGCGTCCGGGACTACTGAGACCCAGTACTTC.

This clone was counted once. This CDR3 is also generated by other DNA sequences in the sample. V is TRBV2 and J is TRBJ1-6; D is unresolved. The CDR3 length is 20 residues. Per the germline V gene, CDR1 is SNHLY and CDR2 is FYNNEI. With 6 bases removed from V and 7 bases from J, the gap between germline ends came to 31 bases. This CDR3 reads CASSRSFGVSVGSMNSPLHF. The CDR3 DNA sequence: TGTGCCAGCAGCCGAAGCTTCGGGGTCTCGGTGGGTTCGATGAATTCACCCCTCCACTTT. Drawing the rest from reference TRBV2 and TRBJ1-6, the complete variable domain is EPEVTQTPSHQVTQMGQEVILRCVPISNHLYFYWYRQILGQKVEFLVSFYNNEISEKSEIFDDQFSVERPDGSNFTLKIRSTKLEDSAMYFCASSRSFGVSVGSMNSPLHFGNGTRLTVT.

The chain is built from TRBV5-4 and TRBJ2-1; TRBD2 aligns across 10 bases. In germline, CDR1 is SGHNT, CDR2 YYREEE (reference sequence). CDR3 length: 14 residues. Trimming removed 6 bases from V and 7 bases from J; junction bases left unmatched: 7. CDR3 nucleotide sequence: TGTGCCAGCAAGAGCGGGAGGGCCTTAAATGAGCAGTTCTTC. Amino acids: CASKSGRALNEQFF.

The V gene is TRBV28, the J gene TRBJ1-1; tentative D call: TRBD1 (5 bases). Germline-derived CDR1 and CDR2 are MDHEN and SYDVKM. CDR3 length: 15 residues. Trimming pared 6 bases from V and 2 bases from J, leaving 16 bases between. CDR3 in amino acids: CASRSQGATNTEAFF. As DNA, the CDR3 is TGTGCCAGCAGATCCCAGGGCGCCACCAACACTGAAGCTTTCTTT.

The J gene is TRBJ1-3, the V gene TRBV28; the D gene is possibly TRBD1 (6 bases). This CDR3 contains 15 residues. Germline-derived CDR1 and CDR2 are MDHEN and SYDVKM. Trimming left V 1 base short and J 4 bases short, with 11 bases between. CDR3 DNA sequence: TGTGCCAGCAGTTTATCTGTCAGGGGAGGAAACACCATATATTTT. Translating gives CASSLSVRGGNTIYF.

The chain links TRBV28 to TRBJ1-6; possibly TRBD1 for D (5 bases). Germline CDR1 MDHEN, CDR2 SYDVKM. CDR3 length: 15 residues. V was pared by 2 bases and J by 7 bases, with 12 bases between. The CDR3 reads CASSLGASLNSPLHF. CDR3 sequence (DNA): TGTGCCAGCAGTTTAGGGGCCAGCCTCAATTCACCCCTCCACTTT.

This chain uses TRBV18 with TRBJ2-1; the match to TRBD2 covers 9 bases. Trimming took 1 base from V and 0 from J; bases not matched to a gene: 7. This CDR3 comprises 18 residues. Per germline, CDR1 KGHSH and CDR2 LQKENI. The CDR3 loop reads CASSPRPASGNSYNEQFF. The CDR3 nucleotides read TGTGCCAGCTCACCACGCCCAGCTAGCGGGAACTCCTACAATGAGCAGTTCTTC.

The chain couples TRBV4-1 to TRBJ2-1, with TRBD1 identical over 8 bases. The germline gives CDR1 MGHRA, CDR2 YSYEKL. CDR3 length: 16 amino acids. Unmatched junction bases numbered 12, after V lost 4 bases and J lost 7 bases. CDR3 region: CASSPYLGTGGNEQFF. CDR3 in DNA: TGCGCCAGCAGCCCCTACCTCGGGACAGGAGGGAATGAGCAGTTCTTC.

The chain uses TRBV20-1 and TRBJ2-3; D remains unclear. Trimming removed 3 bases from V and 2 bases from J, with 3 bases in between. Looked up from germline, CDR1 is DFQATT and CDR2 is SNEGSKA (reference sequence). This CDR3 region has 11 residues. In nucleotides, the CDR3 is TGCAGTGCTAGGTACACAGATACGCAGTATTTT. Translating it yields CSARYTDTQYF.

This rearrangement joins TRBV5-1 to TRBJ1-2, with D possibly matching TRBD1 (6 bases). V was pared by 8 bases and J by 2 bases, with 10 bases between. Germline V gene sequence: CDR1 SGHRS, CDR2 YFSETQ. The CDR3 runs to 12 residues. The CDR3 DNA sequence: TGCGCCAGTAAACAGGGAAACTATGGCTACACCTTC. It is translated as CASKQGNYGYTF. Supplemented by reference TRBV5-1 and TRBJ1-2, the full variable domain reads KAGVTQTPRYLIKTRGQQVTLSCSPISGHRSVSWYQQTPGQGLQFLFEYFSETQRNKGNFPGRFSGRQFSNSRSEMNVSTLELGDSALYLCASKQGNYGYTFGSGTRLTVV.

The J gene is TRBJ2-1, the V gene TRBV7-2, with D perhaps TRBD1 (5 bases). The CDR3 runs 14 residues. The V gene's germline CDR1 is SGHTA and CDR2 FQGNSA. Deletions cut 1 base from V and 4 bases from J, with 8 bases between. Written as DNA, the CDR3 is TGTGCCAGCAGCTTAGAACAGGAGTACAATGAGCAGTTCTTC. This gives the protein CASSLEQEYNEQFF. Using reference TRBV7-2 and TRBJ2-1 for the parts outside the CDR3, the full variable domain is GAGVSQSPSNKVTEKGKDVELRCDPISGHTALYWYRQSLGQGLEFLIYFQGNSAPDKSGLPSDRFSAERTGGSVSTLTIQRTQQEDSAVYLCASSLEQEYNEQFFGPGTRLTVL.

The V and J genes are TRBV5-4 and TRBJ2-5; 10 nucleotides line up with TRBD1. The ends lost 4 bases at V and 1 base at J; junction bases unmatched: 7. This CDR3 is built from 16 residues. Germline V gene sequence: CDR1 SGHNT, CDR2 YYREEE (reference sequence). CDR3 DNA sequence: TGTGCCAGCAGCCATCCGGGACAGGGGCGCCAAGAGACCCAGTACTTC. This sequence encodes CASSHPGQGRQETQYF.

The chain recombines TRBV27 with TRBJ1-1, with D possibly being TRBD1 (6 bases). In germline, CDR1 is MNHEY, CDR2 SMNVEV (reference sequence). CDR3 size: 18 residues. V was trimmed by 7 bases and J by 2 bases, leaving 26 bases between them. For the CDR3, the DNA is TGTGCCAGCATGACTAGGGCGGGGGCGACGTGGTTAAACACTGAAGCTTTCTTT. Its protein is CASMTRAGATWLNTEAFF.